This entry features one T cell receptor beta chain sequence. Within the sample, other DNA sequences also encode this same CDR3. This specimen belongs to a study of control samples from healthy donors and cancer patients. TCRdb's copy holds only in-frame clones and misses some; the assay was immunoSEQ multiplex PCR. Among some 130,000 clones listed, roughly 92% were seen once. Trimming left V 5 bases short and J 4 bases short, with 11 bases between. CDR3 length: 13 residues. CDR1 and CDR2 (germline): SNHLY, FYNNEI. Source material: blood. The chain has TRBV2 and TRBJ1-1, with TRBD1 as a possible D gene (5 bases). This sequence originates from a man aged 18 to 35 in good health. The CDR3 here is CASSKDRGTEAFF. In nucleotides, the CDR3 is TGTGCCAGCAGTAAGGATAGGGGCACTGAAGCTTTCTTT.